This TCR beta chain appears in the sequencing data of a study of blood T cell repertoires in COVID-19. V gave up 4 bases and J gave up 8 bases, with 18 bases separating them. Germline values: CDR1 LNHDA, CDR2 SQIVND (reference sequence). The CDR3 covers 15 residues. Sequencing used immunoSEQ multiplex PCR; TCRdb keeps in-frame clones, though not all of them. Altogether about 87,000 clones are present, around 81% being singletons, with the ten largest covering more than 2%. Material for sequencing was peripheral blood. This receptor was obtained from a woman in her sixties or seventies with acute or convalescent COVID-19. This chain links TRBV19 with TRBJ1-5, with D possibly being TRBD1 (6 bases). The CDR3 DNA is TGTGCCAGTAGTAAGGGGGGCGCCCGGGGGGAGCCCCAGCATTTT. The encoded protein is CASSKGGARGEPQHF. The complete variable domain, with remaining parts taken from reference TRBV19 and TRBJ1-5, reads DGGITQSPKYLFRKEGQNVTLSCEQNLNHDAMYWYRQDPGQGLRLIYYSQIVNDFQKGDIAEGYSVSREKKESFPLTVTSAQKNPTAFYLCASSKGGARGEPQHFGDGTRLSIL.